This paragraph reports one TCR beta chain. Its target is not known. The method was immunoSEQ multiplex PCR; TCRdb's version includes in-frame clones alone and lacks a portion of them. The table records around 340,000 clones, 88% of them present only once. The CDR3 covers 14 residues. Germline lookup yields CDR1 SGHRS and CDR2 YFSETQ. V lost 4 bases and J 5 bases, leaving 16 bases between the germline ends. This entry comes from a study of Ad26.COV2.S vaccination and SARS-CoV-2 variants. Whole-study results and caveats: Vaccinated individuals (as opposed to placebo recipients) had higher spike-specific TCR breadth.

Treatment defined: about 20 received Ad26.COV2.S at low or high dose, single or two shots; five or six received placebo; per-sample allocation not given. Sampling occurred on day 63 after the first vaccine or placebo injection. The clonotype originates from a person between 18 and 60 years old who received the Ad26.COV2.S COVID-19 vaccine or a placebo. The chain has TRBV5-1 and TRBJ2-7; weak D call: TRBD1 (6 bases). The sequencing used peripheral blood, collected in a trial of Ad26.COV2.S vaccine versus placebo. Here the CDR3 DNA reads TGCGCCAGCAGCCCGGACCGGGACATCGACGAGCAGTACTTC. Translated, it gives CASSPDRDIDEQYF.